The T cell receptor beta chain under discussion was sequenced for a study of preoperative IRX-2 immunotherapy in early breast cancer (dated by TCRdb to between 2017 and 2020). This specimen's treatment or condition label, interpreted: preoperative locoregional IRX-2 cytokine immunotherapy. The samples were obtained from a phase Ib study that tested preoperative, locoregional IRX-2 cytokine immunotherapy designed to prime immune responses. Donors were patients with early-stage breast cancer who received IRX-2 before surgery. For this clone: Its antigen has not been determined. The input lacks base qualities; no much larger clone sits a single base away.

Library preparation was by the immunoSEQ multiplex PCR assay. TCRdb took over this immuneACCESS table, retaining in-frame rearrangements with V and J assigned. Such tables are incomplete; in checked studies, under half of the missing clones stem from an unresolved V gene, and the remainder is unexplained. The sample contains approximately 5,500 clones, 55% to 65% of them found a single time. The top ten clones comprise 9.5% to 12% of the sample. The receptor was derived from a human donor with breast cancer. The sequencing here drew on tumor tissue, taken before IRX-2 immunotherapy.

The DNA reads TGTGCCAGTAGTATGATGGACAGGAGAAATGAAAAACTGTTTTTT. Its translation reads: CASSMMDRRNEKLFF. This receptor chain uses TRBV19 and TRBJ1-4; 7 of the junction bases match TRBD1. From the germline V gene (reference sequence), CDR1 is LNHDA and CDR2 is SQIVND. Trimming leaves V shorter by 3 bases and J shorter by 5 bases, with the junction holding 6 bases beyond the gene matches. The CDR3 runs 15 residues from the cysteine to the phenylalanine. Kept here is only the CDR3 DNA, which spans 45 bases and is read in frame from base 1.